A few counts support the clone carrying this T cell receptor beta chain. The antigen is unknown. One entry per CDR3 protein results from TCRdb running MiXCR on the 5' RACE reads. The table has 1.5 million to 2 million distinct CDR3 sequences, more than 30% seen once. The record originates from a study of identical twins. Broader study findings: Beta out-of-frame sequences showed weaker excess twin sharing. Carriage of fewer insertions was seen in abundant cord blood beta clonotypes, whereas memory repertoires showed none. Out-of-frame TCR alpha sharing observed in monozygotic twins exceeded model estimates.

Each donor was a healthy Caucasian. The CDR3 consists of 12 residues. Trimming stripped 3 bases from V and 4 bases from J, with 7 bases between. Germline V gene data show CDR1 as SNHLY and CDR2 as FYNNEI. Material: cord blood. The clonotype was recovered from a newborn girl in good health. The V gene is TRBV2, the J gene TRBJ2-7; D unresolved. Here the CDR3 reads CASSDGVYEQYF. The CDR3 bases are TGTGCCAGCAGTGACGGCGTTTACGAGCAGTACTTC.